These T cell receptor beta chains were read from a single sample in a study of CD8 T cells in ankylosing spondylitis. MiXCR, run by TCRdb on the 5' RACE reads, gives a single entry per CDR3 protein. The data show some 250,000 distinct CDR3 sequences, more than 20% seen once. Sequencing input: blood, either unsorted or a sorted T cell fraction (not recorded which). These receptors all stem from a male donor with ankylosing spondylitis or in good health (not recorded which). The CDR3 runs from the conserved cysteine through the conserved F or W. The D gene is left open where the match is weak. Clone sizes are given selectively: once, few, many, or a class where the clone is expanded.

abundance	v_gene	j_gene	d_gene	CDR3aa	CDR3nt
many	TRBV20-1	TRBJ1-4	-	CSAVRLEKLFF	TGCAGTGCGGTCAGACTTGAAAAACTGTTTTTT
many	TRBV20-1	TRBJ2-1	TRBD2	CSASGTSGGVYSSYNEQFF	TGCAGTGCTAGTGGGACTAGCGGGGGAGTTTATAGCTCCTACAATGAGCAGTTCTTC
-	TRBV20-1	TRBJ2-5	TRBD1	CSAPGQAEQYF	TGCAGTGCTCCGGGACAGGCGGAACAGTACTTC
many	TRBV12-3/TRBV12-4	TRBJ2-5	TRBD2	CASSFRLAGRETQYF	TGTGCCAGCAGTTTCCGACTAGCGGGGCGGGAGACCCAGTACTTC
few	TRBV29-1	TRBJ1-1	-	CSVEDWGGITNTEAFF	TGCAGCGTTGAAGATTGGGGGGGAATTACGAACACTGAAGCTTTCTTT
many	TRBV29-1	TRBJ2-2	-	CSVVDREDTGELFF	TGCAGCGTTGTTGACAGGGAGGACACCGGGGAGCTGTTTTTT
-	TRBV20-1	TRBJ2-2	-	CSASLGGGTGELFF	TGCAGTGCTAGTCTGGGAGGGGGAACCGGGGAGCTGTTTTTT
many	TRBV28	TRBJ1-1	-	CASTLSGFRAEAFF	TGTGCCAGCACCCTGTCAGGGTTTCGGGCTGAAGCTTTCTTT
few	TRBV20-1	TRBJ2-3	TRBD1	CSAPKGQGNADTQYF	TGCAGTGCCCCTAAAGGACAGGGTAACGCAGATACGCAGTATTTT
-	TRBV15	TRBJ2-3	-	CATTSGAGTDTQYF	TGTGCCACCACGTCCGGGGCGGGCACAGATACGCAGTATTTT
-	TRBV28	TRBJ2-4	-	CASSLQGDGIQYF	TGTGCCAGCAGTTTACAAGGGGATGGCATTCAGTACTTC
many	TRBV25-1	TRBJ2-5	TRBD1	CASSEGDRLKETQYF	TGTGCCAGCAGTGAAGGGGACAGATTAAAAGAGACCCAGTACTTC
many	TRBV20-1	TRBJ2-5	-	CSARAGQETQYF	TGCAGTGCTAGAGCCGGTCAAGAGACCCAGTACTTC
-	TRBV20-1	TRBJ2-5	TRBD2	CSARSTSGLQETQYF	TGCAGTGCTAGATCGACTAGCGGGCTCCAAGAGACCCAGTACTTC
many	TRBV12-3/TRBV12-4	TRBJ2-7	-	CASSLGGRSYEQYF	TGTGCCAGCAGTTTAGGAGGCCGTAGCTACGAGCAGTACTTC
-	TRBV6-5	TRBJ2-5	-	CASSSSGETHYF	TGTGCCAGCAGCAGTTCTGGGGAGACCCATTACTTC
few	TRBV10-3	TRBJ2-7	TRBD1	CAISEGQGRNEQYF	TGTGCCATCAGTGAGGGACAGGGTAGGAACGAGCAGTACTTC
few	TRBV5-5	TRBJ2-3	TRBD2	CASSLVSGGATDTQYF	TGTGCCAGCAGCTTGGTGAGCGGGGGGGCCACAGATACGCAGTATTTT
few	TRBV6-1	TRBJ2-6	-	CASSLRTAYSGANVLTF	TGTGCCAGCAGTCTTCGGACAGCTTACTCTGGGGCCAACGTCCTGACTTTC
few	TRBV29-1	TRBJ2-5	TRBD1	CSVEGGQVRETQYF	TGCAGCGTTGAAGGGGGACAGGTTAGAGAGACCCAGTACTTC
-	TRBV10-3	TRBJ1-5	-	CAISEFGSNQPQHF	TGTGCCATCAGTGAGTTTGGGAGCAATCAGCCCCAGCATTTT
few	TRBV7-2	TRBJ1-5	-	CASTQGSGYGQPQHF	TGTGCCAGCACCCAAGGATCAGGGTATGGTCAGCCCCAGCATTTT
many	TRBV7-2	TRBJ1-5	TRBD1	CASSLDGRGLQPQHF	TGTGCCAGCAGCTTAGACGGCAGGGGGCTTCAGCCCCAGCATTTT
-	TRBV10-3	TRBJ2-7	-	CAISGRQFYEQYF	TGTGCCATCAGTGGGAGACAGTTCTACGAGCAGTACTTC